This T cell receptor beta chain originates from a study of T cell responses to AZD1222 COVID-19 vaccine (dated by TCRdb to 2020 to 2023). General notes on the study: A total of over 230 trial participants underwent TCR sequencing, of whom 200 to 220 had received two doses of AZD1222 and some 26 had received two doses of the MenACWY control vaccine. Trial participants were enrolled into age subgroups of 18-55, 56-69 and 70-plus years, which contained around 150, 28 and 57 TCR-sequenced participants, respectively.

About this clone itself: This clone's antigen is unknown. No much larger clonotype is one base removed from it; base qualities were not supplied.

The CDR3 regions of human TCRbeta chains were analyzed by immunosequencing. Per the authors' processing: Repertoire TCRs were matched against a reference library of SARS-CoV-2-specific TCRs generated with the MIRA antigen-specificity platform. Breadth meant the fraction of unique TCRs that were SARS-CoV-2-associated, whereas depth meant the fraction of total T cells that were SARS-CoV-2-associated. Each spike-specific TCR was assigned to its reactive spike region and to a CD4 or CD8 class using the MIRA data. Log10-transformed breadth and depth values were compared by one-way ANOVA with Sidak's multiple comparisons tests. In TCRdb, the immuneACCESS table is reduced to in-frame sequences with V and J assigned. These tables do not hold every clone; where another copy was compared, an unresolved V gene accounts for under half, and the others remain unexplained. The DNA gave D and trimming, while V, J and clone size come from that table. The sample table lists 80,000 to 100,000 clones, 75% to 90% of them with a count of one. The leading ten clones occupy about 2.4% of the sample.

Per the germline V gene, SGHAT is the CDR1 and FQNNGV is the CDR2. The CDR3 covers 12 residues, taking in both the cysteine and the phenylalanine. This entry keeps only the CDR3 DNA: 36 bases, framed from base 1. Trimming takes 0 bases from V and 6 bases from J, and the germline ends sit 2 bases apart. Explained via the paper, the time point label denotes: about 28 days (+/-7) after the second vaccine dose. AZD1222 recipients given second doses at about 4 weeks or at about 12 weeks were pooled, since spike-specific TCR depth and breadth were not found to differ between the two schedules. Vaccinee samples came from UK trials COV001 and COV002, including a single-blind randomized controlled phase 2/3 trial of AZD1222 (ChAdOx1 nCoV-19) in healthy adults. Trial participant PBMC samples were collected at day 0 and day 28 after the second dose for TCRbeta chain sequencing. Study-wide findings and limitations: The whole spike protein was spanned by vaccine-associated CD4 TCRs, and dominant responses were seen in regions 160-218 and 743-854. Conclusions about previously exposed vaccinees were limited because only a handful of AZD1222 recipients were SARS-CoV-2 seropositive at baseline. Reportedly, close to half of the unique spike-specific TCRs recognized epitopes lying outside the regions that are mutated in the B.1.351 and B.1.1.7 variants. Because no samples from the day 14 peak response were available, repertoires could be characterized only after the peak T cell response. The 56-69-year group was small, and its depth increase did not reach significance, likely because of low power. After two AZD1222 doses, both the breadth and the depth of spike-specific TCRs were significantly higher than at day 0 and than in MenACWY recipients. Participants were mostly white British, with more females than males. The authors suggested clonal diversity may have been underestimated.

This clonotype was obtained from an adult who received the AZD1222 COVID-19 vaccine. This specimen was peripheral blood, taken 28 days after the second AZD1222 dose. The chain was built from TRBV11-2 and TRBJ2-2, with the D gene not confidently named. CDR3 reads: CASSLEPGELFF. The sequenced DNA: TGTGCCAGCAGCTTAGAACCCGGGGAGCTGTTTTTT.